The present T cell receptor (beta chain) was sequenced within a study of shared clonotypes between healthy human individuals. The CDR3 runs 13 residues. V was shortened by 10 bases and J by 5 bases, with 17 bases between the two germline ends. Per the germline V gene, CDR1 is MNHEY and CDR2 is SMNVEV (reference sequence). Healthy HIV-negative adults with no recent acute infections or vaccinations were recruited as donors. At deep level, the assay was performed. Replicate sorted-subset PCRs were loaded with about 0.2 ug DNA, tens of thousands of T cell genomes. Repertoires were generated with immunoSEQ multiplex PCR, while TCRdb's copy carries only in-frame clones and drops some. The table lists about 2.4 million clones, 93% of them singletons, with 0.36% in the top ten. Overall study findings and caveats: Richness estimates generally favored naive over memory subsets.

As for this clone: Its antigen is undetermined.

This chain uses TRBV27 with TRBJ2-5; D call uncertain. The source is a man in his late teens or twenties in good health. Some clones in this sample may be carry-over from other donors' samples. The source material was naive CD4+ T cells from PBMCs. The subset: CD45RA+ positively selected. CDR3 coding DNA: TGTGCCACCTCAAACTATATCGGGGAGACCCAGTACTTC. Translated: CATSNYIGETQYF.